What follows is one T cell receptor beta chain and its context. Its target is not known. The sample belongs to a study of T cell repertoires in cytomegalovirus infection. Germline CDR1 reads SEHNR; CDR2 reads FQNEAQ (reference sequence). The germline V and J ends were trimmed by 3 bases and 2 bases, with 15 bases remaining between them. CDR3 length: 16 residues. MiXCR was run by TCRdb on the reads, yielding one entry per CDR3 protein. The table has around 740,000 distinct CDR3 sequences, 35% seen once. Findings of the study overall: Dominating the ex vivo response were TCR beta clonotypes that were CMV-specific and HLA-C-restricted.

V and J are TRBV7-9 and TRBJ2-3; either TRBD1 or TRBD2 may fit D (5 bases each). The sample taken for sequencing was PBMCs. The sequence was collected from a human donor in good health (CMV status not recorded). Some clones in this sample may be carry-over from other donors' samples. The CDR3 DNA sequence: TGTGCCAGCAGCTTTCGCGACAGAGACTACACAGATACGCAGTATTTT. Translated: CASSFRDRDYTDTQYF.